The rows below give T cell receptor beta chains drawn from one sample of a study of control samples from healthy donors and cancer patients. Method: immunoSEQ multiplex PCR; TCRdb's copy keeps in-frame clones and lacks some. This table has some 22,000 clones, approximately 81% appearing once. Sequenced sample: PBMCs. Source of these receptors: a man aged 60 to 75 with colorectal cancer. CDR3s include the opening cysteine and the closing phenylalanine or tryptophan. The order of the fields is D gene, clone size, J gene, V gene, CDR3 DNA, CDR3 protein. D genes are given only for firm matches. Rows may omit the clone size; those that give it use once, few, many or a size class.

D: NA
size: NA
J: TRBJ2-1
V: TRBV7-8
DNA: TGTGCCAGCAGCTTAGACAATGAGCAGTTCTTC
CDR3: CASSLDNEQFF

D: NA
size: NA
J: TRBJ1-2
V: TRBV5-1
DNA: TGCGCCATCCTTGTGAGTCTGGGGGCACCCTATGGCTACACCTTC
CDR3: CAILVSLGAPYGYTF

D: TRBD1
size: NA
J: TRBJ1-4
V: TRBV27
DNA: TGTGCCAGCAGTCGCATCCCAGGGGGCCTTAATGAAAAACTGTTTTTT
CDR3: CASSRIPGGLNEKLFF

D: TRBD1
size: NA
J: TRBJ1-2
V: TRBV4-3
DNA: TGCGCCAGCAGCCTAACTACCGGGACAGGGGGGGACTATGGCTACACCTTC
CDR3: CASSLTTGTGGDYGYTF

D: NA
size: NA
J: TRBJ2-3
V: TRBV7-2
DNA: TGTGCCACTACCGCACCTAAAATTAGCACAGATACGCAGTATTTT
CDR3: CATTAPKISTDTQYF

D: TRBD1
size: NA
J: TRBJ2-5
V: TRBV18
DNA: TGTGCCAGCTCACCACCACAGGGGGCGAGGGAGACCCAGTACTTC
CDR3: CASSPPQGARETQYF

D: NA
size: once
J: TRBJ1-5
V: TRBV6-2/TRBV6-3
DNA: TGTGCCAGCAGTAAAACAGGGAACAATCAGCCCCAGCATTTT
CDR3: CASSKTGNNQPQHF

D: NA
size: NA
J: TRBJ1-5
V: TRBV5-1
DNA: TGCGCCAGCAGCTTGGACAGGGACAATCAGCCCCAGCATTTT
CDR3: CASSLDRDNQPQHF

D: NA
size: few
J: TRBJ2-3
V: TRBV6-6
DNA: TGTGCCAGCAGTTATGGACAGTTGATCACAGATACGCAGTATTTT
CDR3: CASSYGQLITDTQYF

D: TRBD2
size: NA
J: TRBJ2-2
V: TRBV3-1/TRBV3-2
DNA: TGTGCCAGCAGCCCCTGGGGAGGGAGGAACACCGGGGAGCTGTTTTTT
CDR3: CASSPWGGRNTGELFF

D: NA
size: few
J: TRBJ2-6
V: TRBV21-1
DNA: TGTGCCAGCAATCGCCCCCTCTCTGGGGCCAACGTCCTGACTTTC
CDR3: CASNRPLSGANVLTF

D: NA
size: NA
J: TRBJ1-2
V: TRBV27
DNA: TGTGCCAGCAGTTTGGGAGGGTACCCCTATGGCTACACCTTC
CDR3: CASSLGGYPYGYTF

D: NA
size: NA
J: TRBJ2-3
V: TRBV5-1
DNA: TGCGCCAGCAGGACTCAAACTAGCACAGATACGCAGTATTTT
CDR3: CASRTQTSTDTQYF

D: NA
size: NA
J: TRBJ1-6
V: TRBV27
DNA: TGTGCCAGCAGTCAAAGACAGACGAATTCACCCCTCCACTTT
CDR3: CASSQRQTNSPLHF

D: NA
size: NA
J: TRBJ1-6
V: TRBV15
DNA: TGTGCCACCAGCAGATCGAGTCCCGGACGGTTCTATAATTCACCCCTCCACTTT
CDR3: CATSRSSPGRFYNSPLHF

D: NA
size: few
J: TRBJ2-3
V: TRBV2
DNA: TGTGCCAGCAGGAGCCGGGGCAGGGGAGCAGATACGCAGTATTTT
CDR3: CASRSRGRGADTQYF

D: NA
size: NA
J: TRBJ1-2
V: TRBV6-5
DNA: TGTGCCAGCCCCGGGCAGTCACTCTATGGCTACACCTTC
CDR3: CASPGQSLYGYTF

D: TRBD2
size: NA
J: TRBJ2-7
V: TRBV5-1
DNA: TGCGCCAGCAGGGGAGGGGCGGGGACTACCTACGAGCAGTACTTC
CDR3: CASRGGAGTTYEQYF

D: TRBD1
size: NA
J: TRBJ1-5
V: TRBV19
DNA: TGTGCCAGCACTAAGACAGGGGCTGAAAATCAGCCCCAGCATTTT
CDR3: CASTKTGAENQPQHF

D: TRBD2
size: NA
J: TRBJ2-1
V: TRBV5-1
DNA: TGCGCCAGCAGCCAAGGACTAGCGGACAATGAGCAGTTCTTC
CDR3: CASSQGLADNEQFF

D: TRBD1
size: few
J: TRBJ2-6
V: TRBV7-2
DNA: TGTGCCAGCAGCAAAGGGGGCGGTGGGGCCAACGTCCTGACTTTC
CDR3: CASSKGGGGANVLTF

D: TRBD1
size: NA
J: TRBJ1-2
V: TRBV6-5
DNA: TGTGCCAGCAGTTACATGGGGACAGGGAGGTCTGGCTACACCTTC
CDR3: CASSYMGTGRSGYTF

D: NA
size: NA
J: TRBJ1-2
V: TRBV18
DNA: TGTGCCAGCTCACCAAACGCGGTCCTCTACACCTTC
CDR3: CASSPNAVLYTF

D: TRBD1
size: NA
J: TRBJ1-4
V: TRBV18
DNA: TGTGCCAGCTCACCAACACAGGGGGCGGGAGAAAAACTGTTTTTT
CDR3: CASSPTQGAGEKLFF

D: NA
size: NA
J: TRBJ1-1
V: TRBV7-9
DNA: TGTGCCAGCAGCTTAGAGCAGGGAACGACTGAAGCTTTCTTT
CDR3: CASSLEQGTTEAFF

D: TRBD1
size: NA
J: TRBJ2-7
V: TRBV18
DNA: TGTGCCAGCGACCCGGGACAGGGGACCTACGAGCAGTACTTC
CDR3: CASDPGQGTYEQYF

D: TRBD2
size: NA
J: TRBJ2-1
V: TRBV3-1/TRBV3-2
DNA: TGTGCCAGCAGCCTCGCGGGGGGGCTCACTGAGCAGTTCTTC
CDR3: CASSLAGGLTEQFF

D: NA
size: once
J: TRBJ2-7
V: TRBV5-4
DNA: TGTGCCAGCAGCTTGAAATCAGGCTCCTACGAGCAGTACTTC
CDR3: CASSLKSGSYEQYF

D: TRBD1
size: NA
J: TRBJ1-4
V: TRBV7-9
DNA: TGTGCCAGCAGCGCGGGGACAGGGACTGGGGAAAAACTGTTTTTT
CDR3: CASSAGTGTGEKLFF

D: NA
size: NA
J: TRBJ2-1
V: TRBV5-5
DNA: TGTGCCAGCAGCTTGGGACAGATCTACGACAATGAGCAGTTCTTC
CDR3: CASSLGQIYDNEQFF

D: TRBD1
size: NA
J: TRBJ2-6
V: TRBV2
DNA: TGTGCCGGCGATGTGTCGGGACAGGGATCTTGGTCTGGGGCCAACGTCCTGACTTTC
CDR3: CAGDVSGQGSWSGANVLTF

D: NA
size: NA
J: TRBJ1-1
V: TRBV4-1
DNA: TGCGCCAGCAGCCCCCTACCGGGGACACCGAACACTGAAGCTTTCTTT
CDR3: CASSPLPGTPNTEAFF

D: TRBD1
size: NA
J: TRBJ2-7
V: TRBV4-1
DNA: TGCGCCAGCAGCTCATTAACAGGGGGTTATCCCTACGAGCAGTACTTC
CDR3: CASSSLTGGYPYEQYF

D: TRBD2
size: NA
J: TRBJ2-7
V: TRBV7-9
DNA: TGTGCCAGCAGCCCCCTAGCGGGGGGCCTCTACGAGCAGTACTTC
CDR3: CASSPLAGGLYEQYF

D: TRBD2
size: once
J: TRBJ2-3
V: TRBV19
DNA: TGTGCCAGTACTCCCCCGAGGGGCGGGGGGGAATCTAGCACAGATACGCAGTATTTT
CDR3: CASTPPRGGGESSTDTQYF

D: NA
size: few
J: TRBJ1-4
V: TRBV2
DNA: TGTGCCAGCAGTCGGAGGGAGCGCGGTGAAAAACTGTTTTTT
CDR3: CASSRRERGEKLFF

D: NA
size: NA
J: TRBJ2-3
V: TRBV7-2
DNA: TGTGCCAGCAGCCCGGGGCAGGGCCCTTCTAGCACAGATACGCAGTATTTT
CDR3: CASSPGQGPSSTDTQYF

D: TRBD1
size: NA
J: TRBJ1-1
V: TRBV11-2
DNA: TGTGCCAGCAGCTTAGGCAGGGGGTTTACTGAAGCTTTCTTT
CDR3: CASSLGRGFTEAFF

D: NA
size: few
J: TRBJ1-1
V: TRBV6-2/TRBV6-3
DNA: TGTGCCAGCAGTTACCCCACCGGGAGGGAATTCAACACTGAAGCTTTCTTT
CDR3: CASSYPTGREFNTEAFF

D: TRBD2
size: NA
J: TRBJ2-3
V: TRBV9
DNA: TGTGCCAGCAGCGTGGATCTAGCGGGGGGCTACACAGATACGCAGTATTTT
CDR3: CASSVDLAGGYTDTQYF

D: NA
size: NA
J: TRBJ1-2
V: TRBV30
DNA: TGTGCCTGGAGTAGGAACTATGGCTACACCTTC
CDR3: CAWSRNYGYTF

D: NA
size: NA
J: TRBJ2-2
V: TRBV6-2/TRBV6-3
DNA: TGTGCCAGCAGCCACAGAAGCAACACCGGGGAGCTGTTTTTT
CDR3: CASSHRSNTGELFF

D: NA
size: NA
J: TRBJ1-5
V: TRBV7-8
DNA: TGTGCCAGCACCCGGGGTCCAGGCCAGCCCCAGCATTTT
CDR3: CASTRGPGQPQHF

D: TRBD2
size: NA
J: TRBJ2-1
V: TRBV19
DNA: TGTGCCAGTAATCGACTAGCGGGGGGCAATGAGCAGTTCTTC
CDR3: CASNRLAGGNEQFF

D: NA
size: NA
J: TRBJ1-1
V: TRBV30
DNA: TGTGCCTGGACCTGGATGAACACTGAAGCTTTCTTT
CDR3: CAWTWMNTEAFF